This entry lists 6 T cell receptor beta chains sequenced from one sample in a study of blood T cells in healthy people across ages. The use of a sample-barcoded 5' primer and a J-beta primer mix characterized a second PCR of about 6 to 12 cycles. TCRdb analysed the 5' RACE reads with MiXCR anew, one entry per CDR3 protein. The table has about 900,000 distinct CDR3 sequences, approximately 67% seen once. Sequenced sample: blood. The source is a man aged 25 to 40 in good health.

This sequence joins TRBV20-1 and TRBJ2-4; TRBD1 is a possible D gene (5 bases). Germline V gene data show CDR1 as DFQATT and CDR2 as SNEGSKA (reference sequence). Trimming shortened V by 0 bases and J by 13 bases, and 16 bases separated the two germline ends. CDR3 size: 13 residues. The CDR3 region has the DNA TGCAGTGCTAGAGATGATAGCAGGGCGGAGCAGTACTTC. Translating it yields CSARDDSRAEQYF.

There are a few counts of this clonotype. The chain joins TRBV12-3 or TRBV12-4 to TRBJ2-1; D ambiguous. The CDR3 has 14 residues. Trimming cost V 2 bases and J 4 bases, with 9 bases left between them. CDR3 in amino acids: CASSLIGPYNEQFF. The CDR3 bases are TGTGCCAGCAGTTTAATCGGACCATACAATGAGCAGTTCTTC.

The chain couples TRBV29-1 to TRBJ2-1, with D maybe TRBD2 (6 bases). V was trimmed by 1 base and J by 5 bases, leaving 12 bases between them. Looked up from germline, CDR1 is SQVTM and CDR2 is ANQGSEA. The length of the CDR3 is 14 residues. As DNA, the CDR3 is TGCAGCGTTGAAGGCGCGGGATTGAACAATGAGCAGTTCTTC. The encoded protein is CSVEGAGLNNEQFF.

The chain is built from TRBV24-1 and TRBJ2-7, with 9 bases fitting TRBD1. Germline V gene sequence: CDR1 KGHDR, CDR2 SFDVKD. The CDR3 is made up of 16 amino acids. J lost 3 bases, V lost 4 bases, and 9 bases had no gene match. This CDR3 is CATSERGQGEFYEQYF. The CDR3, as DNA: TGTGCCACCAGTGAACGGGGACAGGGAGAATTCTACGAGCAGTACTTC.

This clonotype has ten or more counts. CDR3 DNA sequence: TGTGCCAGCAGCCCCGTTCCAGGAGGATCCTACGAGCAGTACTTC. Its translation: CASSPVPGGSYEQYF. The chain links TRBV7-3 to TRBJ2-7; a weak D match, TRBD2 (5 bases). V gave up 5 bases and J gave up 1 base, with 15 bases separating them. This CDR3 is built from 15 residues. The germline CDR1 and CDR2 sequences are SGHTA and FQGTGA.

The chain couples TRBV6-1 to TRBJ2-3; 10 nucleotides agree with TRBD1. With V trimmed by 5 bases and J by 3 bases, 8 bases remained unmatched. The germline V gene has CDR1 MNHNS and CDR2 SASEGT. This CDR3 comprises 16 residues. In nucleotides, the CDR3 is TGTGCCAGCAGTAAGCCCGGGACAGGGGAGACAGATACGCAGTATTTT. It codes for CASSKPGTGETDTQYF.